This T cell receptor (beta chain) was identified during a study of early T cells in non-severe SARS-CoV-2 infection. Study information: Bulk RNA from unsorted whole blood was sequenced; chains were unpaired.

This clonotype was observed many times. TCRdb reanalysed the 5' RACE reads using MiXCR and keeps one entry per CDR3 protein. The table includes fewer than 75,000 distinct CDR3 sequences, 20% to 25% detected once. CDR3 length: 13 amino acids. The germline V and J ends were trimmed by 0 bases and 10 bases, with 7 bases remaining between them. Germline values: CDR1 LGHDT, CDR2 YNNKEL (reference sequence). This TCR was sampled from an adult who was a healthcare worker with PCR-confirmed SARS-CoV-2 infection or an uninfected control (not recorded which). This material consisted of whole blood, taken at baseline. The chain is built from TRBV3-1 and TRBJ1-6; D unresolved. The CDR3 protein is CASSQDLRSPLHF. Written as DNA, the CDR3 is TGTGCCAGCAGCCAAGATCTACGGTCACCCCTCCACTTT.